Listed here are 31 T cell receptor beta chains from one sample, sequenced in a study of blood T cells in healthy people across ages. Primers used in a second PCR of about 7 to 12 cycles were a sample-barcoded 5' primer and a J-beta primer mix. TCRdb redid the calling of the 5' RACE reads with MiXCR, one entry per CDR3 protein. The table includes 1.5 million to 1.9 million distinct CDR3 sequences, approximately 43% detected once. The specimen sequenced was blood. The receptor source for this set is a woman under 30 in good health.

This clonotype was picked up a small number of times. J is TRBJ1-2 and V is TRBV9, with D tentatively TRBD1 (5 bases). V was trimmed by 4 bases and J by 7 bases, leaving 17 bases between them. CDR3 length: 14 amino acids. CDR1 and CDR2 from the germline V gene are SGDLS and YYNGEE. For the CDR3, the DNA is TGTGCCAGCAGCAAACAGGCTCAGACGAGTGGCTACACCTTC. Amino acids: CASSKQAQTSGYTF.

The J gene is TRBJ2-6, the V gene TRBV12-3 or TRBV12-4, with TRBD1 matching 7 bases. V lost 1 base, J lost 2 bases, and 2 bases stayed unmatched. The CDR3 sequence is 16 residues long. In DNA form, the CDR3 reads TGTGCCAGCAGTTTAGGCGACAGGGCTGGGGCCAACGTCCTGACTTTC. This sequence encodes CASSLGDRAGANVLTF.

V usage is TRBV5-1 and J usage is TRBJ2-1, with 8 bases matching TRBD2. The CDR3 covers 16 residues. Looked up from germline, CDR1 is SGHRS and CDR2 is YFSETQ. The J segment lost 5 bases and the V segment lost 0 bases, leaving 7 bases of the junction unmatched. CDR3 in DNA: TGCGCCAGCAGCTTGGATCGGGGGGGCGGGAACAATGAGCAGTTCTTC. It encodes CASSLDRGGGNNEQFF. Full variable domain (rest looked up from reference TRBV5-1 and TRBJ2-1): KAGVTQTPRYLIKTRGQQVTLSCSPISGHRSVSWYQQTPGQGLQFLFEYFSETQRNKGNFPGRFSGRQFSNSRSEMNVSTLELGDSALYLCASSLDRGGGNNEQFFGPGTRLTVL.

The chain carries TRBV6-2 or TRBV6-3 and TRBJ2-1; 9 bases line up with TRBD2. This CDR3 is 19 amino acids long. Germline CDR1 is MNHEY and CDR2 is SVGEGT. V lost 2 bases and J lost 8; bases outside the gene matches: 19. CDR3 nucleotide sequence: TGTGCCAGCAGTTACCCTTCAGAAATTGGGATTAGCGGGAGCTATGAGCAGTTCTTC. Encoded protein: CASSYPSEIGISGSYEQFF.

This rearrangement joins TRBV4-3 to TRBJ1-2, with D uncertain. Germline loops: CDR1 LGHNA, CDR2 YSLEER. The CDR3 is made up of 14 amino acids. Trimming took off 0 bases at V and 8 bases at J, with 13 bases between the two ends. The CDR3 loop is CASSQEFGAGGYTF. The CDR3 DNA is TGCGCCAGCAGCCAAGAATTCGGTGCCGGCGGCTACACCTTC.

The chain recombines TRBV3-1 with TRBJ2-4, with 9 bases that match TRBD2. The end of the DNA fits TRBJ2-7 better, so the J call may be wrong. CDR3 length: 17 residues. Germline CDR1 reads LGHDT; CDR2 reads YNNKEL (reference sequence). CDR3 bases: TGTGCCAGCAGCCAAGATCGGGTTAGCGGGGGATTCTACGAGCAGTACTTC. It codes for CASSQDRVSGGFYEQYF.

This clonotype was seen only a few times. CDR3 sequence: CASSSGGAEQFF. CDR3 DNA: TGTGCCAGCAGCTCGGGTGGAGCCGAGCAGTTCTTC. The chain combines TRBV5-5 with TRBJ2-1, with unresolved D. Germline CDR1 and CDR2: SGHKS and YYEKEE (reference sequence). This CDR3 comprises 12 residues. V lost 3 bases, J lost 10 bases, and 11 bases lay in between.

Comment on this clonotype: A junction end diverges from the germline sequence, so it may reflect a read error. The chain has TRBV10-3 and TRBJ2-3, with 9 positions matching TRBD2. Germline CDR1 is ENHRY and CDR2 is SYGVKD. This CDR3 region has 16 residues. CDR3 DNA sequence: TGTGCCGTCAGTGAGTCACGCGGGAGGGCGCCAGATACGCAGTATTTT. Residues: CAVSESRGRAPDTQYF.

The J gene is TRBJ2-6, the V gene TRBV3-1, with D possibly matching TRBD1 (6 bases). In germline, CDR1 is LGHDT, CDR2 YNNKEL (reference sequence). The V end was cut by 4 bases, the J end by 1 base, with 11 bases between. There are 16 residues in the CDR3. The CDR3 nucleotides read TGTGCCAGCAGCCTAAGAGGGGGTTCTGGGGCCAACGTCCTGACTTTC. Its translation is CASSLRGGSGANVLTF.

The V and J genes are TRBV20-1 and TRBJ2-3; 9 bases agree with TRBD1. Trimming cost V 4 bases and J 6 bases; bases outside gene matches: 5. Germline V lookup: CDR1 DFQATT, CDR2 SNEGSKA (reference sequence). The CDR3 sequence is 13 residues long. CDR3 sequence reads: CSAIRTGADTQYF. The CDR3 region has the DNA TGCAGTGCTATACGGACAGGGGCGGATACGCAGTATTTT.

This chain connects TRBV30 to TRBJ2-1, with TRBD2 matching over 13 bases. Germline trimming cut 3 bases from V and 7 bases from J; bases unmatched to any gene: 6. CDR1 and CDR2 from the germline V gene are GTSNPN and SVGIG (reference sequence). The CDR3 length is 15 residues. CDR3 sequence (DNA): TGTGCCTGGAGGCCACCGGGACTAGCGGGAAATGAGCAGTTCTTC. It yields the protein CAWRPPGLAGNEQFF. Filled out from reference TRBV30 and TRBJ2-1, the complete variable domain reads SQTIHQWPATLVQPVGSPLSLECTVEGTSNPNLYWYRQAAGRGLQLLFYSVGIGQISSEVPQNLSASRPQDRQFILSSKKLLLSDSGFYLCAWRPPGLAGNEQFFGPGTRLTVL.

The CDR3 bases are TGTGCCAGCAGTTACTCGGACAGGGAGATGGAGACCCAGTACTTC. Its protein product is CASSYSDREMETQYF. The genes are TRBV6-2 or TRBV6-3 and TRBJ2-5; 8 bases line up with TRBD1. Trimming took 0 bases from V and 5 from J; bases not matched to a gene: 5. The CDR3 covers 15 residues. The germline V gene has CDR1 MNHEY and CDR2 SVGEGT.

This clonotype was seen only a few times. The gene calls are TRBV10-3 and TRBJ1-5, with a weak D call TRBD1 (6 bases). The CDR3 consists of 14 residues. V was pared by 3 bases and J by 2 bases, with 8 bases between. CDR1 is ENHRY, CDR2 SYGVKD, per germline. Here the CDR3 DNA reads TGTGCCATCAGTGACGCAGGGGGCAATCAGCCCCAGCATTTT. Translating it yields CAISDAGGNQPQHF.

This clonotype has more than one count but fewer than ten. The rearrangement links TRBV4-3 to TRBJ1-2, with no clear D. The CDR3 has 14 residues. Germline V lookup: CDR1 LGHNA, CDR2 YSLEER. The V and J ends lost 0 bases and 4 bases respectively, with 9 bases between them. CDR3 loop: CASSQDPTSYGYTF. DNA of the CDR3: TGCGCCAGCAGCCAAGATCCCACCTCCTATGGCTACACCTTC.

This clonotype was recorded a few times. The chain is built from TRBV12-3 or TRBV12-4 and TRBJ2-3; possibly TRBD2 for D (6 bases). The CDR3 is 13 amino acids. V lost 7 bases to trimming and J lost 7 bases, with 15 bases between them. CDR3 DNA sequence: TGTGCCAGCACCTCCGGGACTTACCATACGCAGTATTTT. Encoded protein: CASTSGTYHTQYF.

The chain links TRBV9 to TRBJ2-3; a possible D gene is TRBD1 (6 bases). This CDR3 is 14 amino acids long. V lost 1 base, J lost 6 bases, and 12 bases lay in between. Germline lookup yields CDR1 SGDLS and CDR2 YYNGEE. CDR3 sequence (DNA): TGTGCCAGCAGCGTATTAGGGGGAAGGGATACGCAGTATTTT. Protein sequence: CASSVLGGRDTQYF.

This clonotype has a handful of counts. The chain links TRBV4-3 to TRBJ2-1; 7 positions match TRBD2. The CDR3 is 17 amino acids. The V segment lost 0 bases and the J segment 4 bases; nucleotides outside the gene matches: 9. Looked up from germline, CDR1 is LGHNA and CDR2 is YSLEER. The DNA for the CDR3 is TGCGCCAGCAGCCAAGATGGTACGGGAGGCTTTTACAATGAGCAGTTCTTC. Protein: CASSQDGTGGFYNEQFF.

The gene calls are TRBV6-2 or TRBV6-3 and TRBJ1-2; D might be TRBD1 (5 bases). Per germline, CDR1 MNHEY and CDR2 SVGEGT. There are 15 residues in the CDR3. V was pared by 0 bases and J by 5 bases, with 13 bases between. The CDR3 DNA reads as TGTGCCAGCAGTTACTCGACGCACAGGATATATGGCTACACCTTC. Translated, it gives CASSYSTHRIYGYTF.

This CDR3 reads CASSVRANGADTQYF. The CDR3 DNA follows: TGTGCCAGCAGCGTACGAGCGAATGGGGCAGATACGCAGTATTTT. The rearrangement links TRBV9 to TRBJ2-3, with D uncertain. The germline V gene encodes CDR1 SGDLS and CDR2 YYNGEE. V was shortened by 1 base and J by 4 bases, with 13 bases between the two germline ends. The CDR3 is 15 residues long.

The chain combines TRBV6-2 or TRBV6-3 with TRBJ2-5; a possible D gene is TRBD2 (6 bases). The length of the CDR3 is 15 residues. Germline V gene data show CDR1 as MNHEY and CDR2 as SVGEGT. V gave up 8 bases and J gave up 2 bases, with 18 bases separating them. The CDR3 DNA reads TGTGCCAGCGGCCGGACTATTCGGGTGCAAGAGACCCAGTACTTC. Protein product: CASGRTIRVQETQYF.

This clonotype occurred a few times. The rearrangement uses TRBV6-1 and TRBJ1-2; a possible D gene is TRBD1 (5 bases). The CDR3 length is 13 residues. Deletions cut 3 bases from V and 5 bases from J, with 10 bases between. CDR1 and CDR2 from the germline V gene are MNHNS and SASEGT. CDR3 DNA sequence: TGTGCCAGCAGTGAGACAGCAAAATATGGCTACACCTTC. Amino acid sequence: CASSETAKYGYTF.

This rearrangement joins TRBV4-3 to TRBJ2-3, with D possibly being TRBD2 (5 bases). Looked up from germline, CDR1 is LGHNA and CDR2 is YSLEER. The ends were cut back, 3 bases at V and 1 base at J, with 8 bases in the middle. The CDR3 is made up of 14 amino acids. Written as DNA, the CDR3 is TGCGCCAGCAGCCAGCAGGAGGGCACAGATACGCAGTATTTT. It codes for CASSQQEGTDTQYF.

The chain has TRBV7-2 and TRBJ2-3, with no clear D. CDR3 length equals 16 residues. The V gene lost 2 bases and the J gene lost 4 bases, with 16 bases spanning the gap. The germline V gene encodes CDR1 SGHTA and CDR2 FQGNSA. The CDR3 DNA sequence: TGTGCCAGCAGCTTACGGGTCACCGGTAGCTCAGATACGCAGTATTTT. It codes for CASSLRVTGSSDTQYF.

The CDR3 DNA follows: TGCGCCAGCAGCCCGACAGGGAAAGAGACCCAGTTCTTC. This gives the protein CASSPTGKETQFF. The V call is TRBV5-1, the J call TRBJ2-5, with 7 nucleotides matching TRBD1. The J call may be in error: the DNA end matches TRBJ2-1 better. The CDR3 loop spans 13 amino acids. The germline V gene encodes CDR1 SGHRS and CDR2 YFSETQ.

The V and J genes are TRBV12-3 or TRBV12-4 and TRBJ1-2; a possible D gene is TRBD1 (5 bases). This CDR3 has 15 residues. V was shortened by 4 bases and J by 3 bases, with 15 bases between the two germline ends. Here the CDR3 DNA reads TGTGCCAGCAGTTCGTTCCGGGGCATTGACTATGGCTACACCTTC. Translated, it gives CASSSFRGIDYGYTF.

The CDR3 DNA reads TGTGCCAGCGGCTGGACGAGGGGCACTGAAGCTTTCTTT. Its protein product is CASGWTRGTEAFF. This sequence joins TRBV2 and TRBJ1-1; perhaps TRBD1 as D (5 bases). V lost 8 bases and J lost 4, with 14 bases in between. CDR3 length: 13 amino acids. CDR1 is SNHLY and CDR2 is FYNNEI in the germline V gene.

This chain joins TRBV7-8 and TRBJ2-5; weak D call: TRBD2 (5 bases). The J call may not be correct, given that the DNA end is closer to TRBJ2-1. CDR1 is SGHVS, CDR2 FQNEAQ, per germline. The CDR3 consists of 14 residues. Here the CDR3 reads CASSPSPRLETQFF. In DNA form, the CDR3 reads TGTGCCAGCAGCCCTAGCCCTAGATTGGAGACCCAGTTCTTC.

The V gene is TRBV7-2, the J gene TRBJ1-4, with D hard to call. Per the germline V gene, CDR1 is SGHTA and CDR2 is FQGNSA. V dropped 0 bases and J dropped 5 bases, with 7 bases sitting between them. The length of the CDR3 is 14 residues. CDR3 DNA: TGTGCCAGCAGCTTAGCGTCCGGGAATGAAAAACTGTTTTTT. Its translation is CASSLASGNEKLFF.

The chain combines TRBV7-2 with TRBJ2-5; D is unresolved. The CDR3 is 13 amino acids. V lost 1 base to trimming and J lost 9 bases, with 12 bases between them. Looked up from germline, CDR1 is SGHTA and CDR2 is FQGNSA. CDR3 coding DNA: TGTGCCAGCAGCTTAGAGGCTCTAGTTTCCCAGTACTTC. Translation: CASSLEALVSQYF.

The chain joins TRBV12-5 to TRBJ2-3; 9 positions agree with TRBD2. V lost 5 bases, J lost 2 bases, and 17 bases stayed unmatched. Per germline, CDR1 LGHNT and CDR2 FRNRAP. This CDR3 is 19 amino acids long. CDR3 in DNA: TGTGCTAGTGGTCTTGAATTGCAGAGCCTAGCGGGGCCCACAGATACGCAGTATTTT. It codes for CASGLELQSLAGPTDTQYF. Complete variable domain (other parts from reference TRBV12-5 and TRBJ2-3): DARVTQTPRHKVTEMGQEVTMRCQPILGHNTVFWYRQTMMQGLELLAYFRNRAPLDDSGMPKDRFSAEMPDATLATLKIQPSEPRDSAVYFCASGLELQSLAGPTDTQYFGPGTRLTVL.

This clonotype was detected only once. The gene calls are TRBV20-1 and TRBJ1-1; D ambiguous. The length of the CDR3 is 17 residues. Between the trimmed V and J ends, which lost 3 bases and 2 bases, there was a span of 22 bases. CDR1 and CDR2 (germline): DFQATT, SNEGSKA (reference sequence). The CDR3 sequence is CSASSSNVDRYNTEAFF. In nucleotides, the CDR3 is TGCAGTGCTAGTTCCTCTAATGTAGACCGGTACAACACTGAAGCTTTCTTT.